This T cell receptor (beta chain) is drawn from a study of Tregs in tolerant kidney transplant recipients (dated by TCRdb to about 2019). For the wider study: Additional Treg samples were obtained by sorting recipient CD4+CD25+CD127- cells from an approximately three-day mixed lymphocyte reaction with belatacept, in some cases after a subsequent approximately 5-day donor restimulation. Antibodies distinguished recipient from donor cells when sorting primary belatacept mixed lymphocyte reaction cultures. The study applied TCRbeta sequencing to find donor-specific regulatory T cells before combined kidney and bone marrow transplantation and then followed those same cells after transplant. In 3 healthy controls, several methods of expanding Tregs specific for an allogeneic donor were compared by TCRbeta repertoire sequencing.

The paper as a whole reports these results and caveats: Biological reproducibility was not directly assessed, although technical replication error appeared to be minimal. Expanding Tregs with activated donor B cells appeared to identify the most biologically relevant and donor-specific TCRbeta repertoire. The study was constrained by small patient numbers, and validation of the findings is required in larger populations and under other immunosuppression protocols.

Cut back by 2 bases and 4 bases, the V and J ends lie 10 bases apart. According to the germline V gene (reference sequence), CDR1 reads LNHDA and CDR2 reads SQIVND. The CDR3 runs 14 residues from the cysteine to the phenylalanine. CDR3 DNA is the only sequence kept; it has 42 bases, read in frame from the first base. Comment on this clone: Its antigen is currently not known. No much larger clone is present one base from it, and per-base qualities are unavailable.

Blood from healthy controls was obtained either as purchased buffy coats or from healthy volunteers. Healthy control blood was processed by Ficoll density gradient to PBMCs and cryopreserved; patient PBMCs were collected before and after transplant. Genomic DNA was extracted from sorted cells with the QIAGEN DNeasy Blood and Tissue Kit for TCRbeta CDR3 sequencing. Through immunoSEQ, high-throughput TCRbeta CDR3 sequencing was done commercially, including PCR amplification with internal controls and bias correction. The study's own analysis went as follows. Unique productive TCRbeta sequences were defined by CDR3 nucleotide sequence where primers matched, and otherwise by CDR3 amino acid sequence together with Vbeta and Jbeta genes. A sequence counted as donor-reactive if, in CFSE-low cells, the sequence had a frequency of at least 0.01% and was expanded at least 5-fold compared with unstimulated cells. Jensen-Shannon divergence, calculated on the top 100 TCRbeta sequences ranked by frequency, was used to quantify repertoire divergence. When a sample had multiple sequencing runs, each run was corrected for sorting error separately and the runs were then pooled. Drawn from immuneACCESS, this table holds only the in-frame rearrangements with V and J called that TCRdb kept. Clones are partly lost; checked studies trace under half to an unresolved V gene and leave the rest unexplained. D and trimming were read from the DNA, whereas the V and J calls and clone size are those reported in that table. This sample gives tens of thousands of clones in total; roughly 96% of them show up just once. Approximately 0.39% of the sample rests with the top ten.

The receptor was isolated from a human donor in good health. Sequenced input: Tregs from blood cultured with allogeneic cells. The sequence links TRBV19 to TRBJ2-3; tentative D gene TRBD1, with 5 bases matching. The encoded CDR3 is CASSIRRAPDTQYF. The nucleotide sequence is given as TGTGCCAGTAGTATACGCAGGGCTCCAGATACGCAGTATTTT.